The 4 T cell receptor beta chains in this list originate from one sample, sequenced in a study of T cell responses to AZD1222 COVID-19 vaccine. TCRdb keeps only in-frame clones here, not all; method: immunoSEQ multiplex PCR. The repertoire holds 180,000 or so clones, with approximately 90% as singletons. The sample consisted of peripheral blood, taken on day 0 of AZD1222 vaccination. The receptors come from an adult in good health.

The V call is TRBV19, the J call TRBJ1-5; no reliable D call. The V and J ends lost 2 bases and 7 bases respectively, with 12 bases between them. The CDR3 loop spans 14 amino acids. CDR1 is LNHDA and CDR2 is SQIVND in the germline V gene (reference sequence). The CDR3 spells CASSIFTGEQPQHF. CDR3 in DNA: TGTGCCAGTAGTATATTTACGGGTGAGCAGCCCCAGCATTTT.

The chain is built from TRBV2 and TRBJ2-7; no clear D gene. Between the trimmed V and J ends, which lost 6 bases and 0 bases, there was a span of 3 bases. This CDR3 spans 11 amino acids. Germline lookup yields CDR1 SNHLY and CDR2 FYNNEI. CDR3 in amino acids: CASRASYEQYF. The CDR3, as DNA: TGTGCCAGCAGAGCCTCCTACGAGCAGTACTTC.

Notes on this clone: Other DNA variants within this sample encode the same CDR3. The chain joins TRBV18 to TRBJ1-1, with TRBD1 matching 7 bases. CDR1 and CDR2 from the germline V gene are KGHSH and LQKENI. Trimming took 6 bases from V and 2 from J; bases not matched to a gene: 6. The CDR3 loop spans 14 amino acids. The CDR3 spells CASSPGTANTEAFF. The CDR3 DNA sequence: TGTGCCAGCTCTCCCGGGACAGCAAACACTGAAGCTTTCTTT.

The CDR3 coding sequence is TGTGCCTGGAGGGGATTCGACTATGGCTACACCTTC. As protein: CAWRGFDYGYTF. The chain combines TRBV30 with TRBJ1-2, with D unresolved. CDR1 is GTSNPN, CDR2 SVGIG, per germline (reference sequence). The length of the CDR3 is 12 residues. The V end was cut by 3 bases, the J end by 3 bases, with 8 bases between.